This T cell receptor (beta chain) was recovered during a study of human T cells and chemical hapten exposure. Losses at the gene ends were 3 bases for V and 7 bases for J; bases not matched to a gene: 4. Germline lookup yields CDR1 SQVTM and CDR2 ANQGSEA. CDR3 size: 13 residues. This clonotype turned up a few times. The time point: patch test 3, about 24 weeks after DPC sensitization. This sample's treatment: therapeutic diphenylcyclopropenone sensitization with weekly scalp DPC. During construction of the library, unique molecular identifiers were attached to individual cDNA molecules for quantitative, reproducible TCR counting. TCRdb re-analysed the RACE reads in MiXCR, keeping a single row per CDR3 protein. The repertoire has 210,000 or so distinct CDR3 sequences, 24% of them found once; the top ten carry roughly 2.3%.

This clonotype was sampled from a middle-aged woman with alopecia areata. Some clones in this sample may be carry-over from other donors' samples. Sequenced here: whole blood, sampled in connection with sensitization to the hapten diphenylcyclopropenone (DPC). The chain is built from TRBV29-1 and TRBJ2-1; 9 bases agree with TRBD2. The CDR3 region has the DNA TGCAGCGTTGATCGGGCGGGGGGGAATGAGCAGTTCTTC. It specifies CSVDRAGGNEQFF.